This TCR beta chain was profiled in a study of CXCR3-negative and CXCR3-positive naive CD8 T cells. Study overall: Libraries each contributed about 1.5 +/- 0.3 million TRB reads, for roughly 130 million in total. Overall study results and limits: Higher TRB CDR3 hydrophobicity marked CXCR3-positive naive cells relative to CXCR3-negative naive cells. Memory cells diverged, while naive CXCR3-positive and CXCR3-negative cells had similar TRBV-TRBJ usage.

The sorting of each CD8+ T cell subset was done in triplicate, at approximately 310,000 cells each. Naive CD8+ T cells were CD45RO-CCR7+CD27+CD95-. With respect to this clonotype: The antigen is not known.

UMI-tagged TRB cDNA libraries were built via 5' RACE. TCRdb reprocessed the 5' RACE reads; each CDR3 protein has one entry and no DNA is given. This table holds some 140,000 distinct CDR3 sequences. The length of the CDR3 is 17 residues. CDR1 MDHEN and CDR2 SYDVKM come from the germline V gene. The rearrangement uses TRBV28 and TRBJ2-3; no DNA is available, so the TRBD2 call from TCRdb remains unchecked. The sequenced material came from naive CXCR3+ CD8+ T cells from blood. Subset defined: CD45RO-CCR7+CD27+CD95- naive CD8+ T cells expressing CXCR3 (TNR3+). The clonotype was recovered from a human donor in good health. Some clones in this sample may be carry-over from other donors' samples. The CDR3 region is CASSPSRDSISTDTQYF.